This T cell receptor (beta chain) emerged from a study of cytomegalovirus exposure and HLA in healthy donors. The study ran its PCR with 60 Vbeta and 13 Jbeta primers. Measured with immunoSEQ multiplex PCR; TCRdb has only the in-frame clones, and not every one. Of approximately 290,000 clones in the sample, over 70% were seen once. The CDR3 is made up of 14 amino acids. Trimming cost V 2 bases and J 11 bases; bases outside gene matches: 5. CDR1 MNHEY and CDR2 SVGAGI come from the germline V gene. The receptor was isolated from a girl aged 2 to 9 in good health and CMV-seronegative. What was sequenced was PBMCs. The chain has TRBV6-5 and TRBJ1-6; 8 bases map to TRBD1. In DNA form, the CDR3 reads TGTGCCAGCAGTTACAGTCAGGGGGCCGCACCCCTCCACTTT. Translated: CASSYSQGAAPLHF.